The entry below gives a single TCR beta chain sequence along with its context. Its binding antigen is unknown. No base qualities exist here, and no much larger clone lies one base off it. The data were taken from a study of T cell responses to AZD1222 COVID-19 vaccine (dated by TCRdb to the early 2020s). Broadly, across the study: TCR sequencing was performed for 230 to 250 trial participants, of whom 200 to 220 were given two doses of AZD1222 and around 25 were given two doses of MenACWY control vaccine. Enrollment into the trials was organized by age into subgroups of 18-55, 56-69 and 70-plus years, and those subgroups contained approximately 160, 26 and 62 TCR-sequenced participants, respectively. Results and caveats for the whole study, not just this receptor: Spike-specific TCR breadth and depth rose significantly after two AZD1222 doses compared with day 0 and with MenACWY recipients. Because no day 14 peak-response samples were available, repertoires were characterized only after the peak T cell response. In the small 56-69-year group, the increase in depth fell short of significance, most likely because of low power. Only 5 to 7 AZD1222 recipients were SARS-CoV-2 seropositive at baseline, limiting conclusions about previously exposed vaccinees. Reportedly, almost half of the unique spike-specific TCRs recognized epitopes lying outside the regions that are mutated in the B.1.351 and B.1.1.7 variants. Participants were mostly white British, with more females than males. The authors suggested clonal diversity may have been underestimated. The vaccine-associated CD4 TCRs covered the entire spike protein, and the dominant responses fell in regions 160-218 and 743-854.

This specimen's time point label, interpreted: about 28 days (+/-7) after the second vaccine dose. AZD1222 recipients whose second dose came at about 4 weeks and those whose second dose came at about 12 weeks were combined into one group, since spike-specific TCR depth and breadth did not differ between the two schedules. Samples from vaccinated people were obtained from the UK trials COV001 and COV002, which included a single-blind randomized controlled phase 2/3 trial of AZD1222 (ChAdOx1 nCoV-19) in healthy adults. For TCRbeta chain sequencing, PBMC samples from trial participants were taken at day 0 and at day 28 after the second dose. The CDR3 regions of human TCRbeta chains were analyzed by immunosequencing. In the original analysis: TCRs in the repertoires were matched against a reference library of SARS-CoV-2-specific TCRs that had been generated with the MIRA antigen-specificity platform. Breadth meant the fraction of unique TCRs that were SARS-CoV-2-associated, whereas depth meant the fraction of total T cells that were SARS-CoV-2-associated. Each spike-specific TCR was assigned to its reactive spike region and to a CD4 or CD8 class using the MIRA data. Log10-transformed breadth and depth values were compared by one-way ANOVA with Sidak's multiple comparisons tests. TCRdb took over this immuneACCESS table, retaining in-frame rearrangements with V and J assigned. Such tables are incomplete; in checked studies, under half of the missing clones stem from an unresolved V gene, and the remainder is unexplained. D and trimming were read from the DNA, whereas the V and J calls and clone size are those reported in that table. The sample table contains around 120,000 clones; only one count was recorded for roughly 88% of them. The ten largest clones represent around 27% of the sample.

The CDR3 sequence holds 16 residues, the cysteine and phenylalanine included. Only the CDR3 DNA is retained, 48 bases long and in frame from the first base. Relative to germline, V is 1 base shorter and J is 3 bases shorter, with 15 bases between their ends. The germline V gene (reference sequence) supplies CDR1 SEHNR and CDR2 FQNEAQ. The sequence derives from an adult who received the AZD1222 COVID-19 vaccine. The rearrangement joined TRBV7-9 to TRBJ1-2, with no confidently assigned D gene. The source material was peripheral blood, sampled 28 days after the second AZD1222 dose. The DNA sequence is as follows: TGTGCCAGCAGCTTAGGAAATTGGGAGACCTACTATGGCTACACCTTC. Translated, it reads CASSLGNWETYYGYTF.